These T cell receptor beta chains were read from a single sample in a study of blood T cell repertoires in COVID-19. Sequencing used immunoSEQ multiplex PCR; TCRdb keeps in-frame clones, though not all of them. The sample contains around 81,000 clones, roughly 80% of which appear only once. Sequencing was done on a sample of peripheral blood. The receptors stem from a human donor in a cohort sampled during active COVID-19. Each CDR3 is given with its conserved first and last residue. The order of the fields is V gene, CDR3 protein.

TRBV28,CASSLRGLLNSGELFF
TRBV6-4,CASSKRPSSADTQYF
TRBV5-1,CASSSMTLQETQYF
TRBV6-1,CASSEFVGQGGYNEQFF
TRBV10-3,CATTGKGTDTQYF
TRBV10-3,CAISESASRTDTQYF
TRBV6-5,CASSYGTGGGYTF
TRBV5-1,CASSSPGRGADTQYF
TRBV7-2,CASSRTSGNTGELFF
TRBV5-6,CASSRNLGHIAYEQYF
TRBV5-1,CASRLTGDRGYTF
TRBV4-1,CASSQEGTGIKNIQYF
TRBV15,CATSVQGDTEAFF
TRBV6-5,CASSYSTEGGYTF
TRBV11-2,CASSLEGAALSQETQYF
TRBV28,CASTPGAPNYGYTF
TRBV10-3,CAISGAGTGILNEQFF
TRBV6-6,CASSYSRVGYTF
TRBV28,CASRTGRYYGYTF
TRBV7-9,CASNKGTEATDTQYF
TRBV4-1,CASSQSFTWGDSPLHF
TRBV9,CASSVFGGELFF
TRBV7-9,CASSLGSAGTDTQYF
TRBV5-1,CASSLSGSSYNEQFF
TRBV4-2,CASSQEIQHNEKLFF
TRBV6-5,CASRIDSYAYEQYF
TRBV10-2,CASGSSGGASYNEQFF
TRBV5-5,CASSLTLAGRSSYNEQFF
TRBV19,CASSNWETQYF
TRBV3-1/TRBV3-2,CASSNRGINEKLFF
TRBV5-1,CASSFSTGSYNEQFF
TRBV10-3,CAISEQGGSYNEQFF
TRBV6-5,CASSFQGGTDTQYF
TRBV6-6,CASSQGLAGGNEQFF
TRBV12-3/TRBV12-4,CASSGQGTHEQYF
TRBV5-1,CASSYPTDPVEAFF
TRBV7-9,CASSLMRAYNEQFF
TRBV15,CATRESGANVLTF
TRBV2,CASSERTGHEQYF
TRBV11-2,CASSFRDRGRLDTQYF
TRBV28,CASSSGQPRPRYF
TRBV5-1,CASSLEGTGASQTQYF